This is a list of T cell receptor beta chains from one sample in a study of cytomegalovirus exposure and HLA in healthy donors. Profiled with immunoSEQ multiplex PCR; TCRdb holds only in-frame clones, not every one. The sample includes 210,000 or so clones, about 80% seen only once; the top ten take less than 3.5%. Sequenced material: PBMCs. These receptors originate from a woman aged 55-69 years in good health and CMV-seropositive. The CDR3 runs from the conserved cysteine through the conserved F or W. Each record gives: J gene, D gene, V gene, CDR3 protein. D genes are given only for firm matches.

j_call: TRBJ1-2; d_call: TRBD1; v_call: TRBV10-3; cdr3_aa: CATQGTGSRGYTF
j_call: TRBJ2-7; d_call: TRBD1; v_call: TRBV10-3; cdr3_aa: CAISVTGEYEQYF
j_call: TRBJ2-5; d_call: NA; v_call: TRBV14; cdr3_aa: CASSQVGVKTQYF
j_call: TRBJ2-7; d_call: TRBD2; v_call: TRBV4-2; cdr3_aa: CASSQESSGTSYEQYF
j_call: TRBJ1-2; d_call: NA; v_call: TRBV7-9; cdr3_aa: CASSFGSNYGYTF
j_call: TRBJ2-7; d_call: TRBD1; v_call: TRBV9; cdr3_aa: CASSRGQGDGEQYF
j_call: TRBJ2-2; d_call: TRBD2; v_call: TRBV7-2; cdr3_aa: CASSGLAGTGELFF
j_call: TRBJ2-1; d_call: TRBD2; v_call: TRBV2; cdr3_aa: CASSAEFKTSGGYNEQFF
j_call: TRBJ1-3; d_call: NA; v_call: TRBV5-4; cdr3_aa: CASSFRGFSGNTIYF
j_call: TRBJ1-2; d_call: TRBD1; v_call: TRBV9; cdr3_aa: CASSVDIGTGEDYGYTF
j_call: TRBJ1-1; d_call: NA; v_call: TRBV6-5; cdr3_aa: CASSYSALGWTEAFF
j_call: TRBJ2-2; d_call: NA; v_call: TRBV28; cdr3_aa: CASSDSHTGELFF
j_call: TRBJ2-1; d_call: TRBD2; v_call: TRBV5-1; cdr3_aa: CASSLALAGSNEQFF
j_call: TRBJ1-1; d_call: NA; v_call: TRBV19; cdr3_aa: CASSITGNTEAFF
j_call: TRBJ1-4; d_call: NA; v_call: TRBV18; cdr3_aa: CASSPFDITTNEKLFF
j_call: TRBJ2-5; d_call: NA; v_call: TRBV11-2; cdr3_aa: CASSLDLTGRGETQYF
j_call: TRBJ1-1; d_call: NA; v_call: TRBV6-5; cdr3_aa: CASRRGGNTEAFF
j_call: TRBJ1-2; d_call: TRBD1; v_call: TRBV11-2; cdr3_aa: CASSSGQGNYGYTF
j_call: TRBJ1-3; d_call: TRBD1; v_call: TRBV30; cdr3_aa: CAWSRDRGDAFSGNTIYF
j_call: TRBJ1-3; d_call: TRBD1; v_call: TRBV6-5; cdr3_aa: CASSTGQGANTIYF
j_call: TRBJ2-7; d_call: NA; v_call: TRBV5-1; cdr3_aa: CASSLAGATAGEQYF
j_call: TRBJ2-5; d_call: NA; v_call: TRBV7-9; cdr3_aa: CASSRIAAGRETQYF
j_call: TRBJ2-5; d_call: TRBD1; v_call: TRBV19; cdr3_aa: CASSMSGQKETQYF
j_call: TRBJ2-1; d_call: TRBD2; v_call: TRBV6-1; cdr3_aa: CASWAREASVNEQFF
j_call: TRBJ2-7; d_call: NA; v_call: TRBV5-1; cdr3_aa: CASSPTPAGGSYEQYF
j_call: TRBJ2-7; d_call: TRBD2; v_call: TRBV9; cdr3_aa: CASSTSGRTLDEQYF
j_call: TRBJ1-4; d_call: TRBD1; v_call: TRBV19; cdr3_aa: CASSIGQGNEKLFF
j_call: TRBJ2-2; d_call: TRBD2; v_call: TRBV28; cdr3_aa: CASSSLSGIYTGELFF
j_call: TRBJ1-2; d_call: NA; v_call: TRBV21-1; cdr3_aa: CASETGHVGYTF
j_call: TRBJ2-2; d_call: NA; v_call: TRBV18; cdr3_aa: CASTRGNTGELFF
j_call: TRBJ2-7; d_call: TRBD1; v_call: TRBV9; cdr3_aa: CASSATGQTDEQYF
j_call: TRBJ2-3; d_call: NA; v_call: TRBV7-3; cdr3_aa: CASGTGSTDTQYF
j_call: TRBJ2-1; d_call: TRBD2; v_call: TRBV5-1; cdr3_aa: CASSTTSGVPTYNEQFF
j_call: TRBJ2-1; d_call: NA; v_call: TRBV19; cdr3_aa: CASSIGDSSYNEQFF
j_call: TRBJ2-7; d_call: NA; v_call: TRBV27; cdr3_aa: CASSLRGAGAGVHEQYF
j_call: TRBJ1-1; d_call: NA; v_call: TRBV9; cdr3_aa: CASSVQGGNTEAFF
j_call: TRBJ1-2; d_call: TRBD1; v_call: TRBV5-1; cdr3_aa: CASSSRQGSDGYTF
j_call: TRBJ2-5; d_call: NA; v_call: TRBV18; cdr3_aa: CASSPGQSRETQYF
j_call: TRBJ2-3; d_call: TRBD2; v_call: TRBV4-2; cdr3_aa: CASSLTSGITDTQYF
j_call: TRBJ1-2; d_call: TRBD1; v_call: TRBV30; cdr3_aa: CAYRQQGANYGYTF
j_call: TRBJ2-1; d_call: NA; v_call: TRBV7-2; cdr3_aa: CASSLGTTGVEQFF
j_call: TRBJ2-6; d_call: TRBD1; v_call: TRBV7-9; cdr3_aa: CASRTGGASRAFGANVLTF
j_call: TRBJ2-1; d_call: NA; v_call: TRBV7-3; cdr3_aa: CASSSGARSYNEQFF
j_call: TRBJ1-3; d_call: NA; v_call: TRBV30; cdr3_aa: CAWSVRGICYF
j_call: TRBJ2-2; d_call: NA; v_call: TRBV5-1; cdr3_aa: CASRLRSIPNTGELFF
j_call: TRBJ2-5; d_call: NA; v_call: TRBV5-1; cdr3_aa: CASSLAQGRETQYF
j_call: TRBJ2-1; d_call: NA; v_call: TRBV6-1; cdr3_aa: CASSEGPPSYNEQFF
j_call: TRBJ2-1; d_call: TRBD2; v_call: TRBV28; cdr3_aa: CASSPSGGGFSYNEQFF
j_call: TRBJ2-7; d_call: NA; v_call: TRBV28; cdr3_aa: CASRLKGYEQYF
j_call: TRBJ1-1; d_call: NA; v_call: TRBV6-5; cdr3_aa: CASRSPGRGTEAFF
j_call: TRBJ2-2; d_call: NA; v_call: TRBV6-6; cdr3_aa: CASSYTRDTGELFF
j_call: TRBJ2-4; d_call: TRBD2; v_call: TRBV6-6; cdr3_aa: CASSSKGLAQNIQYF
j_call: TRBJ1-2; d_call: NA; v_call: TRBV29-1; cdr3_aa: CSVDSGRGRGYTF
j_call: TRBJ2-5; d_call: TRBD1; v_call: TRBV12-5; cdr3_aa: CASGLRQGPPETQYF
j_call: TRBJ1-4; d_call: NA; v_call: TRBV30; cdr3_aa: CAWSVHGGADMFF
j_call: TRBJ1-1; d_call: TRBD1; v_call: TRBV7-3; cdr3_aa: CASSLTGPGGTEAFF
j_call: TRBJ1-2; d_call: TRBD1; v_call: TRBV28; cdr3_aa: CASSSSGGIHYGYTF